Below, 15 T cell receptor beta chains from the same sample are listed, as sequenced in a study of blood T cell repertoires in COVID-19. Libraries were prepared by immunoSEQ multiplex PCR; TCRdb keeps only in-frame clonotypes and omits some of them. The table has about 200,000 clones, around four fifths seen once. Sequences were obtained from peripheral blood. These receptors came from a man between 60 and 70 years old with COVID-19, enrolled during active disease.

The chain carries TRBV18 and TRBJ2-3; TRBD1 aligns across 7 bases. The V gene end was trimmed by 2 bases and the J gene end by 3 bases; junction bases not matched to a gene: 8. Germline CDR1 is KGHSH and CDR2 is LQKENI. The CDR3 has 16 amino acids. CDR3 amino acids: CASSPFDRDGTDTQYF. The CDR3 DNA reads TGTGCCAGCTCACCATTCGACAGGGATGGTACAGATACGCAGTATTTT.

This clone has more than one count but fewer than ten. The chain recombines TRBV3-1 (or the pseudogene TRBV3-2) with TRBJ2-3; TRBD2 matches 8 bases. Germline assignment: CDR1 LGHDT and CDR2 YNNKEL (reference sequence). There are 15 residues in the CDR3. Trimming cost V 4 bases and J 5 bases; bases outside gene matches: 8. The CDR3 loop is CASSPGGGRGDTQYF. The CDR3 DNA reads as TGTGCCAGCAGCCCCGGGGGGGGGCGTGGAGATACGCAGTATTTT.

This chain connects TRBV30 to TRBJ1-2; tentatively, D is TRBD1 (6 bases). Trimming shortened V by 4 bases and J by 2 bases, and 17 bases separated the two germline ends. The germline gives CDR1 GTSNPN, CDR2 SVGIG (reference sequence). The CDR3 has 15 amino acids. The CDR3 region is CAWTRGGDWNYGYTF. The CDR3 DNA reads as TGTGCCTGGACCCGAGGGGGGGATTGGAACTATGGCTACACCTTC.

The chain is built from TRBV4-1 and TRBJ1-5, with a tentative D call TRBD1 (5 bases). This CDR3 region has 16 residues. The V gene lost 0 bases and the J gene lost 4 bases, with 13 bases spanning the gap. Germline-derived CDR1 and CDR2 are MGHRA and YSYEKL. The CDR3 sequence: CASSQEGRGGNQPQHF. DNA of the CDR3: TGCGCCAGCAGCCAAGAAGGGAGGGGAGGGAATCAGCCCCAGCATTTT.

The chain uses TRBV7-8 and TRBJ2-2; D is uncertain. Per the germline V gene, CDR1 is SGHVS and CDR2 is FQNEAQ. Between the trimmed V and J ends, which lost 5 bases and 1 base, there was a span of 5 bases. The CDR3 is made up of 13 amino acids. The CDR3 here is CASSILNTGELFF. DNA of the CDR3: TGTGCCAGCAGCATACTGAACACCGGGGAGCTGTTTTTT.

The chain uses TRBV5-1 and TRBJ1-4; 8 bases match TRBD1. Trimming removed 1 base from V and 8 bases from J; junction bases left unmatched: 4. CDR1 is SGHRS, CDR2 YFSETQ, per germline. The CDR3 contains 14 residues. CDR3: CASSLQGAREKLFF. In nucleotides, the CDR3 is TGCGCCAGCAGCTTGCAGGGGGCTCGAGAAAAACTGTTTTTT.

The table lists this clone with a count of one. The chain has TRBV19 and TRBJ1-4, with TRBD1 as a possible D gene (5 bases). The CDR3 consists of 13 residues. Germline CDR1 is LNHDA and CDR2 is SQIVND (reference sequence). Trimming took off 3 bases at V and 5 bases at J, with 7 bases between the two ends. The CDR3 DNA follows: TGTGCCAGTAGTATGGGACTGAATGAAAAACTGTTTTTT. Its protein is CASSMGLNEKLFF.

The V call is TRBV19, the J call TRBJ2-1; no definite D call. The V end was cut by 10 bases, the J end by 0 bases, with 7 bases between. CDR3 length equals 12 residues. The germline V gene has CDR1 LNHDA and CDR2 SQIVND (reference sequence). CDR3 bases: TGTGCCACTTCTACCTCCTACAATGAGCAGTTCTTC. Translation: CATSTSYNEQFF. Full variable domain (missing parts from reference TRBV19 and TRBJ2-1): DGGITQSPKYLFRKEGQNVTLSCEQNLNHDAMYWYRQDPGQGLRLIYYSQIVNDFQKGDIAEGYSVSREKKESFPLTVTSAQKNPTAFYLCATSTSYNEQFFGPGTRLTVL.

V gene TRBV19 combines with J gene TRBJ1-2; 8 bases align to TRBD1. J was trimmed by 7 bases and V by 8 bases; bases with no gene match: 6. The length of the CDR3 is 12 residues. Germline values: CDR1 LNHDA, CDR2 SQIVND (reference sequence). CDR3 region: CASRRGLGGYTF. Here the CDR3 DNA reads TGTGCCAGTCGCAGGGGGCTAGGTGGCTACACCTTC. The variable domain in full, completed from reference TRBV19 and TRBJ1-2, reads DGGITQSPKYLFRKEGQNVTLSCEQNLNHDAMYWYRQDPGQGLRLIYYSQIVNDFQKGDIAEGYSVSREKKESFPLTVTSAQKNPTAFYLCASRRGLGGYTFGSGTRLTVV.

This chain links TRBV10-2 with TRBJ2-7, with TRBD2 as a possible D gene (6 bases). CDR3 length: 15 residues. The germline gives CDR1 WSHSY, CDR2 SAAADI. V lost 0 bases and J 2 bases, leaving 11 bases between the germline ends. CDR3 sequence: CASSESGGSPYEQYF. As DNA, the CDR3 is TGCGCCAGCAGTGAGTCTGGGGGGTCCCCCTACGAGCAGTACTTC.

This clone was seen more than once but under ten times. This rearrangement joins TRBV2 to TRBJ2-7; 7 bases are a match to TRBD1. Germline loops: CDR1 SNHLY, CDR2 FYNNEI. Trimming at V came to 6 bases and at J to 0 bases, leaving 5 bases not matched to a gene. The CDR3 has 14 residues. CDR3: CASRPGQSSYEQYF. Written as DNA, the CDR3 is TGTGCCAGCAGACCGGGACAGTCCTCCTACGAGCAGTACTTC.

The CDR3 here is CASSSWDSKAFF. The CDR3 bases are TGTGCCAGCAGCTCCTGGGACAGTAAAGCTTTCTTT. The chain uses TRBV7-6 and TRBJ1-1, with 7 positions matching TRBD1. V lost 4 bases and J lost 9; bases outside the gene matches: 5. Germline V lookup: CDR1 SGHVS, CDR2 FNYEAQ. The CDR3 spans 12 residues.

The J gene is TRBJ1-1, the V gene TRBV27; weak D call: TRBD1 (5 bases). Germline V gene data show CDR1 as MNHEY and CDR2 as SMNVEV (reference sequence). V was pared by 3 bases and J by 1 base, with 9 bases between. The CDR3 has 14 residues. The CDR3 region has the DNA TGTGCCAGCAGTTTTGGCAGGGAGAACACTGAAGCTTTCTTT. This codes for CASSFGRENTEAFF.

The rearrangement uses TRBV6-1 and TRBJ2-3; TRBD2 aligns across 12 bases. Germline V lookup: CDR1 MNHNS, CDR2 SASEGT. With 4 bases clipped from V and 0 bases from J, the junction kept 11 bases outside the gene matches. The CDR3 has 19 residues. The DNA for the CDR3 is TGTGCCAGCAGTGTCTCCCCCGGGACTAGCGGGTTCAGCACAGATACGCAGTATTTT. Translating it yields CASSVSPGTSGFSTDTQYF.

The chain recombines TRBV9 with TRBJ1-1; no definite D call. The CDR3 runs to 13 residues. Per the germline V gene, CDR1 is SGDLS and CDR2 is YYNGEE. Trimming pared 5 bases from V and 2 bases from J, leaving 10 bases between. The CDR3 coding sequence is TGTGCCAGCAGTTTTCGGGATAACACTGAAGCTTTCTTT. It specifies CASSFRDNTEAFF.